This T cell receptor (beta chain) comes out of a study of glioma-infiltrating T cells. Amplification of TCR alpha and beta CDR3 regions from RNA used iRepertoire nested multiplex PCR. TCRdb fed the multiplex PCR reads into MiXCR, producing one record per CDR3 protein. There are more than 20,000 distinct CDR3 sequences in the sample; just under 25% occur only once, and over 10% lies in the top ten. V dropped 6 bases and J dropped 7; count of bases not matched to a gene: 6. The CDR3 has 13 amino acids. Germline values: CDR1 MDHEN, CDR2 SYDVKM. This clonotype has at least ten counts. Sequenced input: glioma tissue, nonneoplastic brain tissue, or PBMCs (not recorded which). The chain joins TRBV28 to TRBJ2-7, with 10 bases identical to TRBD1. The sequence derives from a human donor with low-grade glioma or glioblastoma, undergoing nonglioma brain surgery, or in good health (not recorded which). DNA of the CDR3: TGTGCCAGCAGACGACAGGGGGCGGGAGAGCAGTACTTC. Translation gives CASRRQGAGEQYF.